The T cell receptor beta chain under discussion was sequenced for a study of cytomegalovirus exposure and HLA in healthy donors (dated 2017 in TCRdb). For the study in its entirety: The roughly 670 repertoires of the first cohort and the roughly 120 validation repertoires were produced on the same platform, according to a later analysis. High-throughput TCR immunosequencing, statistical association of individual TCRs with disease status, and machine learning were combined to predict cytomegalovirus infection status. Along with the approximately 700-subject first cohort, a separate validation cohort of more than 90 different subjects was used. The study was designed to test whether signatures of past pathogen exposure could be identified by cataloging public T cell receptors.

The donors were included in the validation cohort of over a hundred subjects, a group kept apart from the roughly 680-subject first cohort. As for this clone: Its antigen is unknown. Base quality data are lacking; no much larger clone is found one base away.

The library was built by means of the immunoSEQ multiplex PCR assay. Turning to the authors' computational methods: A statistical classification framework was built to diagnose cytomegalovirus status from the catalog of TCR beta chain sequences. Entries here come from immuneACCESS through TCRdb and include only in-frame sequences with V and J called. Some clones fail to appear in such tables; in the studies checked, an unresolved V gene covers under half of the shortfall, and the cause of the remainder is unknown. The DNA was the basis for D and trimming; V, J and clone size are from that table. The sample includes 50,000 to 70,000 clones, with 90% to 95% observed a single time. The ten largest clones represent almost 6% of the sample. The junction shows trimming of 0 bases on V and 0 bases on J, plus 8 bases between the germline ends. From the cysteine through the phenylalanine, the CDR3 covers 14 amino acids. Here the CDR3 DNA is all that survives: 42 bases in frame from base 1. The CDR1 and CDR2 encoded by the germline V gene (reference sequence) are GTSNPN and SVGIG.

Study-level results and caveats: The study listed 164 TCR beta chains as associated with cytomegalovirus. It was suggested by the authors that the approach could potentially be generalized to other disease states and immunological phenotypes. Most TCR sequences were observed very rarely across donors, whereas some public TCRs were present in many individuals. A later analysis lacked HLA typing for the validation cohort, so it scored co-occurrence in that cohort across all 120 or so repertoires. Of the cluster scores, roughly 95% were above 0 in a later analysis, which found that TCRs clustered in the first cohort also tended to co-occur in the 120 or so validation repertoires. The classifier was reported to diagnose cytomegalovirus status with high specificity and sensitivity in both the original cohort and the validation cohort. Three of the identified cytomegalovirus-associated TCR beta chains were confirmed in vitro to be specific for cytomegalovirus antigens.

This TCR derives from a woman between 18 and 30 years old in good health and CMV-seropositive. The chain is made from TRBV30 and TRBJ2-5; the D gene remains uncertain. Source material: PBMCs. The bases are TGTGCCTGGAGTGTATGGGCCAACCAAGAGACCCAGTACTTC. This gives the protein CAWSVWANQETQYF.